What follows are 27 T cell receptor beta chains derived from one specimen sequenced in a study of blood T cell repertoires in COVID-19. This table comes from immunoSEQ multiplex PCR, and its TCRdb copy is limited to in-frame clones, with some not included. The sample lists about 280,000 clones, roughly 85% occurring once. The sequenced sample consisted of peripheral blood. Receptors were obtained from a man aged 45-65 years with active or convalescent COVID-19.

CDR3 residues: CASSLGQRYNEQFF. The CDR3 DNA follows: TGTGCCAGCAGCCTGGGACAGAGATACAATGAGCAGTTCTTC. The gene calls are TRBV11-3 and TRBJ2-1; 7 nucleotides align to TRBD1. This CDR3 has 14 residues. V lost 5 bases to trimming and J lost 4 bases; unmatched junction nucleotides: 5. Germline V gene lookup returns CDR1 SGHNT and CDR2 YENEEA.

The rearrangement joins TRBV4-2 to TRBJ2-3, with a weak D call TRBD2 (5 bases). The CDR3 is 15 residues long. V gave up 0 bases and J gave up 1 base, with 8 bases separating them. Germline CDR1 and CDR2: LGHNA and YNFKEQ. The CDR3 spells CASSQDRTGTDTQYF. The DNA of the CDR3 is TGTGCCAGCAGCCAAGACAGGACTGGCACAGATACGCAGTATTTT.

The chain recombines TRBV4-1 with TRBJ2-1; TRBD2 matches 16 bases. V trimming: 1 base; J trimming: 9 bases; junction bases outside the gene matches: 6. Germline V gives CDR1 MGHRA, CDR2 YSYEKL. This CDR3 region has 17 residues. The CDR3 reads CASSQGAGTSGRGEQFF. DNA for the CDR3: TGCGCCAGCAGCCAAGGCGCCGGGACTAGCGGGAGGGGTGAGCAGTTCTTC.

The J gene is TRBJ1-1, the V gene TRBV12-3 or TRBV12-4; a possible D gene is TRBD1 (6 bases). There are 12 residues in the CDR3. V lost 5 bases, J lost 4 bases, and 8 bases lay in between. As DNA, the CDR3 is TGTGCCAGCAGTCCAGGGGCCACTGAAGCTTTCTTT. Translated, it gives CASSPGATEAFF.

This rearrangement joins TRBV19 to TRBJ2-1, with 7 bases matching TRBD2. The CDR3 totals 13 residues. With 8 bases clipped from V and 5 bases from J, the junction kept 6 bases outside the gene matches. Germline CDR1 is LNHDA and CDR2 is SQIVND (reference sequence). For the CDR3, the DNA is TGTGCCAGTTCCTCTAGCGGTAACAATGAGCAGTTCTTC. This gives the protein CASSSSGNNEQFF. The full variable domain, rest sourced from reference TRBV19 and TRBJ2-1, is DGGITQSPKYLFRKEGQNVTLSCEQNLNHDAMYWYRQDPGQGLRLIYYSQIVNDFQKGDIAEGYSVSREKKESFPLTVTSAQKNPTAFYLCASSSSGNNEQFFGPGTRLTVL.

The chain uses TRBV7-3 and TRBJ1-3; D is undetermined. Germline lookup yields CDR1 SGHTA and CDR2 FQGTGA. Trimming cost V 6 bases and J 2 bases, with 8 bases left between them. The CDR3 length is 13 residues. The CDR3 DNA follows: TGTGCCAGCAGTCTCGCGGCTGGAAACACCATATATTTT. This encodes CASSLAAGNTIYF.

The chain joins TRBV4-1 to TRBJ1-3, with D possibly matching TRBD1 (5 bases). The CDR3 runs to 15 residues. The germline gives CDR1 MGHRA, CDR2 YSYEKL. The V end was cut by 3 bases, the J end by 1 base, with 10 bases between. In DNA form, the CDR3 reads TGCGCCAGCAGCCAGGGGGGGGAATCTGGAAACACCATATATTTT. Amino acid sequence: CASSQGGESGNTIYF.

CDR3: CASSLEQVGYYGYTF. The CDR3 DNA reads TGTGCCAGCAGCTTAGAACAGGTTGGGTACTATGGCTACACCTTC. The rearrangement links TRBV7-9 to TRBJ1-2, with D possibly TRBD1 on 5 matching bases. The CDR3 has 15 residues. Germline V CDR1 and CDR2: SEHNR, FQNEAQ (reference sequence). Deletions cut 1 base from V and 3 bases from J, with 12 bases between. Full variable domain (outside the CDR3, taken from reference TRBV7-9 and TRBJ1-2): DTGVSQNPRHKITKRGQNVTFRCDPISEHNRLYWYRQTLGQGPEFLTYFQNEAQLEKSRLLSDRFSAERPKGSFSTLEIQRTEQGDSAMYLCASSLEQVGYYGYTFGSGTRLTVV.

The CDR3, as DNA: TGTGCCGGAGGACAGGGGGCGAATAGGAACACTGAAGCTTTCTTT. Amino acids: CAGGQGANRNTEAFF. J is TRBJ1-1 and V is TRBV6-5, with 11 nucleotides matching TRBD1. Per germline, CDR1 MNHEY and CDR2 SVGAGI. The CDR3 totals 15 residues. V lost 11 bases, J lost 1 base, and 9 bases stayed unmatched.

The chain is built from TRBV5-4 and TRBJ2-3; 10 nucleotides agree with TRBD2. Trimming took 7 bases from V and 1 from J; bases not matched to a gene: 0. CDR3 length: 13 residues. The germline gives CDR1 SGHNT, CDR2 YYREEE (reference sequence). The CDR3, as DNA: TGTGCCAGCGGGACTAGCGGCACAGATACGCAGTATTTT. This codes for CASGTSGTDTQYF.

This rearrangement joins TRBV7-9 to TRBJ2-1; tentatively, D is TRBD2 (7 bases). Trimming left V 3 bases short and J 1 base short, with 10 bases between. Germline assignment: CDR1 SEHNR and CDR2 FQNEAQ (reference sequence). The CDR3 is made up of 15 amino acids. The CDR3 here is CASSLGGGSYNEQFF. The CDR3 DNA is TGTGCCAGCAGCTTGGGAGGGGGTTCCTACAATGAGCAGTTCTTC.

V usage is TRBV6-5 and J usage is TRBJ1-2; a weak D match, TRBD1 (5 bases). Germline V gives CDR1 MNHEY, CDR2 SVGAGI. The CDR3 totals 15 residues. Between the trimmed V and J ends, which lost 7 bases and 2 bases, there was a span of 17 bases. The chain's CDR3 is CASTRSEGANYGYTF. For the CDR3, the DNA is TGTGCCAGCACTCGAAGTGAAGGGGCGAACTATGGCTACACCTTC.

This clone was observed a few times. The chain has TRBV11-2 and TRBJ1-1; 8 nucleotides line up with TRBD1. Germline V CDR1 and CDR2: SGHAT, FQNNGV. J lost 6 bases, V lost 5 bases, and 5 bases had no gene match. CDR3 size: 13 residues. CDR3 in DNA: TGTGCCAGCAGCGCCCCAGGGGGCTCTGAAGCTTTCTTT. Amino acid sequence: CASSAPGGSEAFF.

In DNA form, the CDR3 reads TGTGCCTCGAACGCGCGGGGCGCGTCCTACAATGAGCAGTTCTTC. Translation: CASNARGASYNEQFF. This sequence joins TRBV27 and TRBJ2-1, with D possibly TRBD2 on 6 matching bases. The CDR3 extends over 15 amino acids. V was cut by 11 bases and J by 1 base, with 18 bases left in between. CDR1 and CDR2 (germline): MNHEY, SMNVEV (reference sequence).

This chain connects TRBV4-3 to TRBJ2-2, with 10 bases lining up with TRBD1. The V and J ends lost 0 bases and 4 bases, in that order; junction bases with no gene match: 5. The CDR3 length is 17 residues. The germline V gene encodes CDR1 LGHNA and CDR2 YSLEER. The CDR3 spells CASSQEWGQGSTGELFF. In nucleotides, the CDR3 is TGCGCCAGCAGCCAAGAGTGGGGACAGGGGAGCACCGGGGAGCTGTTTTTT.

The chain recombines TRBV19 with TRBJ1-2, with 7 bases that match TRBD1. The ends lost 7 bases at V and 4 bases at J; junction bases unmatched: 9. The CDR3 extends over 14 amino acids. CDR1 and CDR2 from the germline V gene are LNHDA and SQIVND (reference sequence). The CDR3 here is CASTETGNFYGYTF. For the CDR3, the DNA is TGTGCCAGTACCGAGACAGGGAACTTCTATGGCTACACCTTC.

As regards this clone: One end of the junction is discordant with germline, which a read error may explain. The CDR3 spells CASSQADGLRVVF. In nucleotides, the CDR3 is TGTGCCAGCAGCCAAGCTGATGGCCTGCGGGTTGTCTTC. The V and J genes are TRBV3-1 (or the pseudogene TRBV3-2) and TRBJ1-2; D is ambiguous. Germline V gene data show CDR1 as LGHDT and CDR2 as YNNKEL (reference sequence). This CDR3 spans 13 amino acids.

The chain uses TRBV15 and TRBJ2-1, with 8 positions matching TRBD1. In germline, CDR1 is LNHNV, CDR2 YYDKDF (reference sequence). The trim removed 6 bases at V and 2 bases at J, leaving 9 bases unmatched. This CDR3 spans 16 amino acids. DNA for the CDR3: TGTGCCACCAGTAAACCCCAGGGGGCAGCCTACAATGAGCAGTTCTTC. It encodes CATSKPQGAAYNEQFF.

The rearrangement uses TRBV18 and TRBJ2-5; 9 bases fit TRBD1. This CDR3 region has 16 residues. V lost 3 bases and J lost 1; bases outside the gene matches: 6. Germline values: CDR1 KGHSH, CDR2 LQKENI. The CDR3 loop is CASSPRTGESQETQYF. The CDR3 DNA reads as TGTGCCAGCTCACCGAGGACAGGGGAATCCCAAGAGACCCAGTACTTC.

This clone showed up just a few times. The chain joins TRBV19 to TRBJ1-5; perhaps TRBD1 as D (5 bases). Germline V gene lookup returns CDR1 LNHDA and CDR2 SQIVND (reference sequence). V lost 3 bases and J 3 bases, leaving 9 bases between the germline ends. CDR3 length: 14 amino acids. CDR3 amino acids: CASSMMDTNQPQHF. The CDR3, as DNA: TGTGCCAGTAGTATGATGGACACCAATCAGCCCCAGCATTTT. Together with reference TRBV19 and TRBJ1-5, the CDR3 gives the full variable domain: DGGITQSPKYLFRKEGQNVTLSCEQNLNHDAMYWYRQDPGQGLRLIYYSQIVNDFQKGDIAEGYSVSREKKESFPLTVTSAQKNPTAFYLCASSMMDTNQPQHFGDGTRLSIL.

The chain links TRBV19 to TRBJ2-3; 7 positions match TRBD2. Germline CDR1 and CDR2: LNHDA and SQIVND (reference sequence). The CDR3 spans 16 residues. V was clipped by 6 bases and J by 2 bases; unmatched bases: 11. For the CDR3, the DNA is TGTGCCAGTAGAGGTGGCCAGCGGGGCCCCACAGATACGCAGTATTTT. Amino acids: CASRGGQRGPTDTQYF.

The chain couples TRBV7-2 to TRBJ2-7; a weak D match, TRBD2 (6 bases). The CDR3 runs to 16 residues. Germline V gives CDR1 SGHTA, CDR2 FQGNSA. The V gene lost 6 bases and the J gene lost 2 bases, with 20 bases spanning the gap. This CDR3 is CASSSGLPRNAYEQYF. The CDR3, as DNA: TGTGCCAGCAGTTCGGGACTCCCAAGAAACGCCTACGAGCAGTACTTC.

The rearrangement uses TRBV12-3 or TRBV12-4 and TRBJ2-1; D uncertain. V was trimmed by 3 bases and J by 5 bases, leaving 8 bases between them. The CDR3 is made up of 13 amino acids. The CDR3: CASSFNRDNEQFF. The CDR3 DNA reads TGTGCCAGCAGTTTTAACCGGGACAATGAGCAGTTCTTC.

This rearrangement joins TRBV10-3 to TRBJ2-3, with 10 bases that match TRBD1. In germline, CDR1 is ENHRY, CDR2 SYGVKD. The CDR3 has 15 amino acids. The V and J ends lost 3 bases and 5 bases, in that order; junction bases with no gene match: 5. In DNA, the CDR3 is TGTGCCATCAGTGATAGGACAGGGGGGAAAGATACGCAGTATTTT. Amino acid sequence: CAISDRTGGKDTQYF.

This clone occurred once. This chain connects TRBV27 to TRBJ2-7, with 8 bases fitting TRBD2. Losses at the gene ends were 0 bases for V and 5 bases for J; bases not matched to a gene: 12. The CDR3 loop spans 17 amino acids. CDR1 MNHEY and CDR2 SMNVEV come from the germline V gene (reference sequence). This CDR3 is CASSLSSFGTSWNEQYF. The CDR3 DNA follows: TGTGCCAGCAGTTTATCGTCCTTCGGGACTAGTTGGAACGAGCAGTACTTC.

This chain connects TRBV5-1 to TRBJ1-1, with a tentative D call TRBD1 (6 bases). V was cut by 2 bases and J by 11 bases, with 16 bases left in between. The germline V gene has CDR1 SGHRS and CDR2 YFSETQ. The CDR3 runs to 13 residues. CDR3 loop: CASSLGTGSMAFF. In DNA, the CDR3 is TGCGCCAGCAGCTTAGGCACAGGGTCTATGGCTTTCTTT.

The V gene is TRBV5-4, the J gene TRBJ1-1, with D unclear. Germline V CDR1 and CDR2: SGHNT, YYREEE (reference sequence). Trimming removed 0 bases from V and 9 bases from J, with 12 bases in between. The length of the CDR3 is 13 residues. The CDR3 loop reads CASSLGEGGKAFF. The CDR3 DNA is TGTGCCAGCAGCTTGGGGGAGGGAGGCAAAGCTTTCTTT. The whole variable domain, remainder taken from reference TRBV5-4 and TRBJ1-1, is ETGVTQSPTHLIKTRGQQVTLRCSSQSGHNTVSWYQQALGQGPQFIFQYYREEENGRGNFPPRFSGLQFPNYSSELNVNALELDDSALYLCASSLGEGGKAFFGQGTRLTVV.